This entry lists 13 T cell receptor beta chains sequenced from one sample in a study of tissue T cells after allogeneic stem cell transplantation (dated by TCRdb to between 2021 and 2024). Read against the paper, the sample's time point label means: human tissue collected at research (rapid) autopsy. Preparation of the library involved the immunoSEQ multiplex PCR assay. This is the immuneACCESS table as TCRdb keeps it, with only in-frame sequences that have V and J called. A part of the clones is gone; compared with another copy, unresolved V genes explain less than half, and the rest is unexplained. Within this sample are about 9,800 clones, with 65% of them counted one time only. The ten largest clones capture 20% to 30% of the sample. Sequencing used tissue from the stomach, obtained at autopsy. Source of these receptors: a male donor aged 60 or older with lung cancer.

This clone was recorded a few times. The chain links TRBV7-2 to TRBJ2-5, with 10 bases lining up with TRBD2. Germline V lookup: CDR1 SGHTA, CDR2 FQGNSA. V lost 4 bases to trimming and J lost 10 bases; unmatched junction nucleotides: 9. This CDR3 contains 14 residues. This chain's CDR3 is CASSSQREGWVQYF. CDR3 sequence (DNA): TGTGCCAGCAGCTCCCAGCGGGAGGGTTGGGTCCAGTACTTC.

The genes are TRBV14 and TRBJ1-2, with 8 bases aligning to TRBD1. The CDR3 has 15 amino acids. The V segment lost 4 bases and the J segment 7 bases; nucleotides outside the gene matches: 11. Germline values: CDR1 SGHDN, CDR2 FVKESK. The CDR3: CASSRERTGMSGYTF. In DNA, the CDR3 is TGTGCCAGCAGCCGAGAACGGACAGGGATGAGTGGCTACACCTTC.

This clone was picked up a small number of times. CDR3 amino acids: CASSIPGQGVNEQFF. In nucleotides, the CDR3 is TGTGCCAGCAGCATTCCGGGACAGGGCGTCAATGAGCAGTTCTTC. The V and J genes are TRBV7-7 and TRBJ2-1; 9 bases align to TRBD1. The CDR3 runs to 15 residues. V lost 5 bases, J lost 6 bases, and 8 bases stayed unmatched. Germline V gene sequence: CDR1 SSHAT, CDR2 FNYEAQ (reference sequence).

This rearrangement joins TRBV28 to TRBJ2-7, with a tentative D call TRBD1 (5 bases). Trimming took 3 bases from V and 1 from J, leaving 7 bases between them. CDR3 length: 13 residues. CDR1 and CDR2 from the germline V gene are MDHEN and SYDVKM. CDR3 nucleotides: TGTGCCAGCAGTTTCGGACAATCCTACGAGCAGTACTTC. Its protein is CASSFGQSYEQYF.

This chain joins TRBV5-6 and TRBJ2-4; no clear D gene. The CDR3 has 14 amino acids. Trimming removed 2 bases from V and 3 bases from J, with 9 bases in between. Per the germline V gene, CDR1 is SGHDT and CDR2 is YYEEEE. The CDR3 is CASSLPSGKNIQYF. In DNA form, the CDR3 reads TGTGCCAGCAGCTTACCCTCTGGCAAAAACATTCAGTACTTC.

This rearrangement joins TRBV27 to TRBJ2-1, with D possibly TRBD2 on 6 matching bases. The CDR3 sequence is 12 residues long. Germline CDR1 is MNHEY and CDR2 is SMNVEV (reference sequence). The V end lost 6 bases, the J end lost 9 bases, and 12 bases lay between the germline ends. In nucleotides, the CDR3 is TGTGCCAGCAGCCGACTAGTGCCTGAGCAGTTCTTC. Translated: CASSRLVPEQFF.

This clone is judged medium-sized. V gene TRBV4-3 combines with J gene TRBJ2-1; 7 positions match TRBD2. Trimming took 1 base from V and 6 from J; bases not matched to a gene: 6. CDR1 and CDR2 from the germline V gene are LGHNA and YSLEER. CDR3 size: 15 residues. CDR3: CASSQGVWEGNEQFF. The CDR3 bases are TGCGCCAGCAGCCAAGGGGTTTGGGAGGGCAATGAGCAGTTCTTC.

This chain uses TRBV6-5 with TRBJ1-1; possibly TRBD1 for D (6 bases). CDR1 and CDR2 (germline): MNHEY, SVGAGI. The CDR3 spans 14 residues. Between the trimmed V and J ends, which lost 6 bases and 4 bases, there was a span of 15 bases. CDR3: CASRGGGFITEAFF. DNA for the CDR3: TGTGCCAGCAGAGGAGGGGGGTTTATCACTGAAGCTTTCTTT.

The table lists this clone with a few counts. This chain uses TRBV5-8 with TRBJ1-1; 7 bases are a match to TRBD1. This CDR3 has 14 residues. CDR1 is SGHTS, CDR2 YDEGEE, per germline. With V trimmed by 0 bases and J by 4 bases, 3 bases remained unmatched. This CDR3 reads CASSLVQGPTEAFF. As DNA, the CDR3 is TGTGCCAGCAGCTTGGTACAGGGGCCCACTGAAGCTTTCTTT.

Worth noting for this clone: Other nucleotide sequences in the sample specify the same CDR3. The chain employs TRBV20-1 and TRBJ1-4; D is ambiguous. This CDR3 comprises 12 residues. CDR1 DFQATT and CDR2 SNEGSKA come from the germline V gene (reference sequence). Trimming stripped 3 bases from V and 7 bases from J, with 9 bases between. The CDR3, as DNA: TGCAGTGCTAGTGCCGGGCGTGAAAAACTGTTTTTT. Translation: CSASAGREKLFF.

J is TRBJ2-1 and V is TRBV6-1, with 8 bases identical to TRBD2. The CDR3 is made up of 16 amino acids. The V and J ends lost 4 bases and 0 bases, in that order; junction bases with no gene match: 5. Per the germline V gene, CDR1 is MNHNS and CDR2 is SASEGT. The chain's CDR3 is CASSVERGRSYNEQFF. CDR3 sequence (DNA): TGTGCCAGCAGTGTGGAGCGGGGGCGCTCCTACAATGAGCAGTTCTTC.

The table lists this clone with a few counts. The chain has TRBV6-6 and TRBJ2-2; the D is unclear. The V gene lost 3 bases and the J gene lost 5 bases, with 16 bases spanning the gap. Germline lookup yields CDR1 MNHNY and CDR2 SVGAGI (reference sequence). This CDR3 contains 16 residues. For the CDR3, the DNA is TGTGCCAGCAGTTATACTCATGACCCCTCTACCGGGGAGCTGTTTTTT. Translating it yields CASSYTHDPSTGELFF.

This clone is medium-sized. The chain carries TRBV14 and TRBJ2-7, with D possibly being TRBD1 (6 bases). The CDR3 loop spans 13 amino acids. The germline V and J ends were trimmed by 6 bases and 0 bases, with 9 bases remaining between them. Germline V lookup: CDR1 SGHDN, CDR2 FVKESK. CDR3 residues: CASRDSSSYEQYF. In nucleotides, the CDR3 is TGTGCCAGCAGGGACAGTAGCTCCTACGAGCAGTACTTC.